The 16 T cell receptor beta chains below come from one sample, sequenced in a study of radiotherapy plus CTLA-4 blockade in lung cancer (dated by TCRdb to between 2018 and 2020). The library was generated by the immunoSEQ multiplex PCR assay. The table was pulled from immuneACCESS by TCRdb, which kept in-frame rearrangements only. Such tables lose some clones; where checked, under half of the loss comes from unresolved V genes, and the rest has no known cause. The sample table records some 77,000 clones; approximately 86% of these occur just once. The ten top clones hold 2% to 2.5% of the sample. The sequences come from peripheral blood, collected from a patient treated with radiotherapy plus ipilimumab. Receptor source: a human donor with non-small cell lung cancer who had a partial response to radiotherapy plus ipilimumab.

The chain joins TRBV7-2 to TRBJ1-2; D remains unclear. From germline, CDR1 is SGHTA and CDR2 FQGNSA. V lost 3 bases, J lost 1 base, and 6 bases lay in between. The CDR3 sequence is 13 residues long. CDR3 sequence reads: CASSFGVNYGYTF. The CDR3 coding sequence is TGTGCCAGCAGCTTCGGAGTTAACTATGGCTACACCTTC.

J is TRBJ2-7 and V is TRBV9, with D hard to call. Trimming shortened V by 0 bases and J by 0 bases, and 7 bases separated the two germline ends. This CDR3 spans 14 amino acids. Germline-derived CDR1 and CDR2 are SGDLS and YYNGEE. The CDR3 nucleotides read TGTGCCAGCAGCGTAGGTTGGGACTCCTACGAGCAGTACGTC. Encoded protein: CASSVGWDSYEQYV.

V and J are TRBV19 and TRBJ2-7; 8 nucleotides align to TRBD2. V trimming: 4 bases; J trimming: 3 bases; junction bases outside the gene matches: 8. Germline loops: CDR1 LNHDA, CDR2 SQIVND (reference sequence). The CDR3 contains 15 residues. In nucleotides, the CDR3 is TGTGCCAGTAGTAGTGACCCCGGGAGGGACTACGAGCAGTACTTC. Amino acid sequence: CASSSDPGRDYEQYF.

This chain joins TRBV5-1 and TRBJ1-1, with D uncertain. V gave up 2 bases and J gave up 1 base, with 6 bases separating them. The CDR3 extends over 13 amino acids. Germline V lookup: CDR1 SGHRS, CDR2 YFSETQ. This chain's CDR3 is CASSFTGNTEAFF. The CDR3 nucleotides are TGCGCCAGCAGCTTCACCGGGAACACTGAAGCTTTCTTT.

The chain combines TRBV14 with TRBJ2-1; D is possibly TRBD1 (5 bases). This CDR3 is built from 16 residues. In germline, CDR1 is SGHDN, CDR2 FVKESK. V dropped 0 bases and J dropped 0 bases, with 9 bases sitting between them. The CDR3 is CASSQDLDSSYNEQFF. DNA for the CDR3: TGTGCCAGCAGCCAAGATCTCGACAGCTCCTACAATGAGCAGTTCTTC. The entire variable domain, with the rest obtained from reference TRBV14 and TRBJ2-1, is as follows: EAGVTQFPSHSVIEKGQTVTLRCDPISGHDNLYWYRRVMGKEIKFLLHFVKESKQDESGMPNNRFLAERTGGTYSTLKVQPAELEDSGVYFCASSQDLDSSYNEQFFGPGTRLTVL.

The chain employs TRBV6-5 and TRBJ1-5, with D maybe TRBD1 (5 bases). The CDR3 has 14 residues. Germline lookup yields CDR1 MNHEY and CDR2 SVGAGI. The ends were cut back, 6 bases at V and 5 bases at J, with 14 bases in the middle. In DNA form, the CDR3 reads TGTGCCAGCAGGACAGCCCGGGGGGATCAGCCCCAGCATTTT. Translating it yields CASRTARGDQPQHF.

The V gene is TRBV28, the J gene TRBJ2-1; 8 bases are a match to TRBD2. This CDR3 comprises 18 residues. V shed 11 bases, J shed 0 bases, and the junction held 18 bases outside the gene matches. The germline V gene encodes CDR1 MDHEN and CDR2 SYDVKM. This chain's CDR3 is CAARRVAGTSISYNEQFF. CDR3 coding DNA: TGTGCCGCCCGTCGGGTAGCGGGGACTAGTATCTCCTACAATGAGCAGTTCTTC.

As DNA, the CDR3 is TGCGCCAGCAGGGGCCTATCTTCCTACGAGCAGTACTTC. This codes for CASRGLSSYEQYF. The chain joins TRBV5-1 to TRBJ2-7; D is unresolved. The CDR3 spans 13 residues. CDR1 is SGHRS and CDR2 is YFSETQ in the germline V gene. V lost 5 bases and J lost 1, with 10 bases in between. Full variable domain (rest looked up from reference TRBV5-1 and TRBJ2-7): KAGVTQTPRYLIKTRGQQVTLSCSPISGHRSVSWYQQTPGQGLQFLFEYFSETQRNKGNFPGRFSGRQFSNSRSEMNVSTLELGDSALYLCASRGLSSYEQYFGPGTRLTVT.

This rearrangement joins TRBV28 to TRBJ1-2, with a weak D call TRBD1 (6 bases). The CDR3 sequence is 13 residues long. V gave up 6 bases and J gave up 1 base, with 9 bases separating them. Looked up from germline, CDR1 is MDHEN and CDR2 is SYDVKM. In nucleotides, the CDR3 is TGTGCCAGCAGCCCGGACAGTAACTATGGCTACACCTTC. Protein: CASSPDSNYGYTF.

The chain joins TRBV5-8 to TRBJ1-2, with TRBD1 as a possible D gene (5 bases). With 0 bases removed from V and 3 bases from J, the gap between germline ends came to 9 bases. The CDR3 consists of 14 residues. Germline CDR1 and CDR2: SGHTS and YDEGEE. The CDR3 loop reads CASSLEWGYYGYTF. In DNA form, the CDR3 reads TGTGCCAGCAGCTTGGAGTGGGGCTACTATGGCTACACCTTC.

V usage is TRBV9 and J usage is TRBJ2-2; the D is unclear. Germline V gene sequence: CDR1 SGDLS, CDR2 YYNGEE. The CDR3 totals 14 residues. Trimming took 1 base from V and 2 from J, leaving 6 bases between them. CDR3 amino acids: CASSVTSNTGELFF. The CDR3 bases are TGTGCCAGCAGCGTAACTTCCAACACCGGGGAGCTGTTTTTT.

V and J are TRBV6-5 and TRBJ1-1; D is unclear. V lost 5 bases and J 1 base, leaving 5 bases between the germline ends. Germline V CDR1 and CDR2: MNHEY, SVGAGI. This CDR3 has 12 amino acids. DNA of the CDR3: TGTGCCAGCAGTCGACAGAACACTGAAGCTTTCTTT. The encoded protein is CASSRQNTEAFF.

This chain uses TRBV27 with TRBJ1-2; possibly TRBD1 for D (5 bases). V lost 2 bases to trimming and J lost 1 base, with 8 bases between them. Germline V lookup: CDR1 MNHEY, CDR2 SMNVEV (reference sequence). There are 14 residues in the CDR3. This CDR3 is CASSLRGSNYGYTF. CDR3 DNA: TGTGCCAGCAGTTTAAGGGGCAGTAACTATGGCTACACCTTC.

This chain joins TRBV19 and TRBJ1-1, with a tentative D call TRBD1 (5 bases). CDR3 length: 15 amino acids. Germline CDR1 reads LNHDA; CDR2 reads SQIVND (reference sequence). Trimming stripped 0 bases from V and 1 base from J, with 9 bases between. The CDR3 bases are TGTGCCAGTAGTATAGATCAGGGTGGGAACACTGAAGCTTTCTTT. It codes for CASSIDQGGNTEAFF.

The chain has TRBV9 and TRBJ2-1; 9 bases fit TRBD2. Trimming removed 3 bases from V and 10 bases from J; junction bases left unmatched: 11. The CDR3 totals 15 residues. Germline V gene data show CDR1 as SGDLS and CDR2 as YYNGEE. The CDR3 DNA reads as TGTGCCAGCAGCGAAGGACTAGCGCTGATCGAGGAGCAGTTCTTC. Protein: CASSEGLALIEEQFF.

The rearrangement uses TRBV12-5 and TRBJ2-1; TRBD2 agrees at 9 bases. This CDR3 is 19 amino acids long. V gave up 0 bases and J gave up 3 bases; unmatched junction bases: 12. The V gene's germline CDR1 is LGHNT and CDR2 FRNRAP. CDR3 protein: CASGLVLLREGQSYNEQFF. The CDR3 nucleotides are TGTGCTAGTGGTTTGGTACTCTTGCGGGAGGGCCAGAGCTACAATGAGCAGTTCTTC.